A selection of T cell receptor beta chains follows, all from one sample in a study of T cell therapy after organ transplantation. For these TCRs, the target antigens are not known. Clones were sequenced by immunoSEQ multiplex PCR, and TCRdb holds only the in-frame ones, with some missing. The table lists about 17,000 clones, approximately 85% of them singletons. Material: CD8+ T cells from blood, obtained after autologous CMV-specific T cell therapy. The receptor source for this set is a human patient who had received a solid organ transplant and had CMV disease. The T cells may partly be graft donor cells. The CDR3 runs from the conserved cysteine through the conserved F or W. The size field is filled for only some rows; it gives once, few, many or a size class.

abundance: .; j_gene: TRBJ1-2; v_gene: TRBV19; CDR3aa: CASSPGHLYGYTF
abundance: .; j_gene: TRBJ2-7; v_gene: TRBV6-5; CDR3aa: CASSYSEGHYEQYF
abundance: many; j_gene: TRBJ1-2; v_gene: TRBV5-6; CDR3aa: CASSSQGSYGYTF
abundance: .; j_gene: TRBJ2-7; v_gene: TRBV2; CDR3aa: CASRGGLPYEQYF
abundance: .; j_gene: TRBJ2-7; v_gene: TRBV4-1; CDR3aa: CASSQDMGSYEQYF
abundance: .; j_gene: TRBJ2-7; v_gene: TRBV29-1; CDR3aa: CSVMTGAVGKQYF
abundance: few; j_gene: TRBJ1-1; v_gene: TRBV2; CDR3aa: CASSGRTGVTMNTEAFF
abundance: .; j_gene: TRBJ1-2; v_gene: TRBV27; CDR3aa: CASSRQDLDGYTF
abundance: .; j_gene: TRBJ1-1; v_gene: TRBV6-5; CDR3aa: CASRTGTGTEAFF
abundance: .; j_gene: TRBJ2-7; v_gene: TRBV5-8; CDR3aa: CASSLAMGYEQYF
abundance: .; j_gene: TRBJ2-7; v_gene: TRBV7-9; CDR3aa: CASSLTRTSEQYF
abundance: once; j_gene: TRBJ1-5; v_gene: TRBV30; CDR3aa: CAWSLGLGNQPQHF
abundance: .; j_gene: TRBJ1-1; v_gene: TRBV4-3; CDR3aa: CASSQAHVMNTEAFF
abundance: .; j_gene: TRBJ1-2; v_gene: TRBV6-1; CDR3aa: CASSEDIGRTNYGYTF
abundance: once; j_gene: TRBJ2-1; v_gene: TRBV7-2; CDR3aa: CASSGLAAYNEQFF
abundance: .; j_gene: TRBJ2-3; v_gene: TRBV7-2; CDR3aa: CASSPTFSGLGTDTQYF
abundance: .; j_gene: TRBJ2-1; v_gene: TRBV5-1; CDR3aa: CASRAGTWGLNEQFF
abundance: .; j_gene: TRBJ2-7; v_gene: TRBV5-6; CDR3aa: CASSTGSYYEQYF
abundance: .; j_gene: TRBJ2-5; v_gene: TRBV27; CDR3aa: CASSPTPGDETQYF
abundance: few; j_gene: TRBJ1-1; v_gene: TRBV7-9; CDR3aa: CASSLDSNTEAFF
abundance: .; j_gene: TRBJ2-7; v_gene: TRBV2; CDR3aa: CASMIGTGYYEQYF
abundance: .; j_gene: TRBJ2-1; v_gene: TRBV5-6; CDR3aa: CASSLAGTKNEQFF
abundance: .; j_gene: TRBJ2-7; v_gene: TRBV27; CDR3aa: CASSSRAEPPHEQYF
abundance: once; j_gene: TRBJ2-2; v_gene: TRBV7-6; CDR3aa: CASSLEGGTGELFF
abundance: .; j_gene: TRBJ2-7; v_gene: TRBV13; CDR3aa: CASSPQREGLYEQYF
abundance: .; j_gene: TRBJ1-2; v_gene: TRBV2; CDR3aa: CASSEVNGDRGSNYGYTF
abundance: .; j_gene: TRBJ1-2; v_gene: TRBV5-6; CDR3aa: CASSFGGAAGYTF
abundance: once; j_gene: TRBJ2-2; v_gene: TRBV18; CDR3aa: CASSPLTGHTNTGELFF
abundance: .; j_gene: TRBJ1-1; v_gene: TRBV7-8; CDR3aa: CASSHPGGAETEAFF